These 17 T cell receptor beta chains came from one sample sequenced in a study of shared clonotypes between healthy human individuals. Clones were read by immunoSEQ multiplex PCR, and TCRdb kept only the in-frame ones, dropping some. This sample has 230,000 or so clones, with 60% to 80% found just once. Sequencing input: memory CD4+ T cells sorted from blood. Indicated subset: CD45RA-negative fraction. Receptors originate from a man aged 30 to 39 in good health.

The rearrangement uses TRBV6-5 and TRBJ1-2, with D tentatively TRBD1 (6 bases). With 6 bases removed from V and 6 bases from J, the gap between germline ends came to 14 bases. Germline V gene data show CDR1 as MNHEY and CDR2 as SVGAGI. The CDR3 loop spans 13 amino acids. DNA for the CDR3: TGTGCCAGCAGCTCAGACAGGTTCCATGGCTACACCTTC. The encoded protein is CASSSDRFHGYTF.

The CDR3: CASSPLGREVYEQFF. Written as DNA, the CDR3 is TGTGCCAGCAGCCCCCTGGGACGGGAGGTGTATGAGCAGTTCTTC. This chain links TRBV11-2 with TRBJ2-1; 7 nucleotides agree with TRBD2. J was trimmed by 8 bases and V by 5 bases; bases with no gene match: 12. CDR3 length: 15 residues. Germline V gene sequence: CDR1 SGHAT, CDR2 FQNNGV.

The rearrangement uses TRBV7-8 and TRBJ1-2, with D possibly matching TRBD1 (5 bases). The germline V gene encodes CDR1 SGHVS and CDR2 FQNEAQ. V was clipped by 1 base and J by 4 bases, with 13 bases between them. CDR3 length: 15 residues. The CDR3 protein is CASSLVGGNPYGYTF. The CDR3 DNA is TGTGCCAGCAGCTTAGTGGGGGGTAACCCCTATGGCTACACCTTC. The whole variable domain, filled in from reference TRBV7-8 and TRBJ1-2, reads GAGVSQSPRYKVAKRGQDVALRCDPISGHVSLFWYQQALGQGPEFLTYFQNEAQLDKSGLPSDRFFAERPEGSVSTLKIQRTQQEDSAVYLCASSLVGGNPYGYTFGSGTRLTVV.

The rearrangement joins TRBV27 to TRBJ1-2; TRBD1 agrees at 10 bases. The CDR3 sequence is 15 residues long. The V gene's germline CDR1 is MNHEY and CDR2 SMNVEV (reference sequence). Trimming took 3 bases from V and 4 from J; bases not matched to a gene: 5. The DNA of the CDR3 is TGTGCCAGCAGTTTGGCCGGGACAGGGGCCTATGGCTACACCTTC. Amino acid sequence: CASSLAGTGAYGYTF.

This clone was recorded only once. This chain connects TRBV30 to TRBJ2-1; D is tentatively TRBD1 or TRBD2 (5 bases each). V lost 0 bases and J 7 bases, leaving 16 bases between the germline ends. Germline V CDR1 and CDR2: GTSNPN, SVGIG (reference sequence). The CDR3 is 15 residues long. The CDR3 spells CAWSVRGRVGNEQFF. CDR3 nucleotides: TGTGCCTGGAGTGTACGGGGCAGGGTTGGGAATGAGCAGTTCTTC.

J is TRBJ2-2 and V is TRBV7-9; 11 bases are shared with TRBD1. Germline V lookup: CDR1 SEHNR, CDR2 FQNEAQ (reference sequence). The CDR3 runs 15 residues. The V gene end was trimmed by 3 bases and the J gene end by 5 bases; junction bases not matched to a gene: 2. The CDR3 nucleotides read TGTGCCAGCAGCTTTGGGACAGGGGGAACCGGGGAGCTGTTTTTT. Amino acid sequence: CASSFGTGGTGELFF.

The chain recombines TRBV5-4 with TRBJ2-5; no firm D call. The V gene lost 5 bases and the J gene lost 5 bases, with 10 bases spanning the gap. Germline assignment: CDR1 SGHNT and CDR2 YYREEE (reference sequence). This CDR3 is 12 amino acids long. The CDR3 reads CASSSTWETQYF. CDR3 sequence (DNA): TGTGCCAGCAGTAGCACGTGGGAGACCCAGTACTTC.

The rearrangement links TRBV27 to TRBJ2-7; D not resolved. Germline assignment: CDR1 MNHEY and CDR2 SMNVEV (reference sequence). This CDR3 region has 13 residues. Trimming took 6 bases from V and 0 from J, leaving 9 bases between them. The CDR3 bases are TGTGCCAGCAGACCCTCCCTCTCCTACGAGCAGTACTTC. It codes for CASRPSLSYEQYF.

The chain has TRBV6-5 and TRBJ1-5; maybe TRBD1 (6 bases). Per germline, CDR1 MNHEY and CDR2 SVGAGI. The germline V and J ends were trimmed by 7 bases and 3 bases, with 16 bases remaining between them. The length of the CDR3 is 15 residues. The CDR3, as DNA: TGTGCCAGCACTCGATCGGACAGCTACAATCAGCCCCAGCATTTT. It specifies CASTRSDSYNQPQHF.

This chain connects TRBV18 to TRBJ1-1, with 7 bases fitting TRBD1. Germline values: CDR1 KGHSH, CDR2 LQKENI. J gave up 5 bases and V 5 bases, and 8 bases lay outside the gene matches. There are 14 residues in the CDR3. The chain's CDR3 is CASSGNRGETEAFF. In DNA form, the CDR3 reads TGTGCCAGCTCAGGAAACAGGGGAGAGACTGAAGCTTTCTTT.

The rearrangement joins TRBV30 to TRBJ2-7; 13 nucleotides line up with TRBD2. Germline V CDR1 and CDR2: GTSNPN, SVGIG (reference sequence). CDR3 size: 13 residues. Trimming removed 5 bases from V and 6 bases from J; junction bases left unmatched: 4. The CDR3 DNA sequence: TGTGCCTGGGAACTAGCGGGAGGGCGCGAGCAGTACTTC. Translation: CAWELAGGREQYF. Combining the CDR3 with reference TRBV30 and TRBJ2-7 gives the whole variable domain SQTIHQWPATLVQPVGSPLSLECTVEGTSNPNLYWYRQAAGRGLQLLFYSVGIGQISSEVPQNLSASRPQDRQFILSSKKLLLSDSGFYLCAWELAGGREQYFGPGTRLTVT.

V and J are TRBV5-6 and TRBJ2-7; 8 bases are a match to TRBD2. The CDR3 spans 17 residues. Germline V gene sequence: CDR1 SGHDT, CDR2 YYEEEE. The J segment lost 0 bases and the V segment lost 2 bases, leaving 10 bases of the junction unmatched. CDR3 loop: CASSFWPTSGSSYEQYF. The DNA of the CDR3 is TGTGCCAGCAGCTTTTGGCCAACTAGCGGAAGCTCCTACGAGCAGTACTTC.

The rearrangement uses TRBV2 and TRBJ2-2, with a weak D call TRBD2 (5 bases). V lost 2 bases, J lost 2 bases, and 9 bases lay in between. This CDR3 has 15 amino acids. Germline CDR1 SNHLY, CDR2 FYNNEI. CDR3 DNA: TGTGCCAGCAGTGAACTAGCAGCCAACACCGGGGAGCTGTTTTTT. Residues: CASSELAANTGELFF.

This clone was counted between two and nine times. The chain couples TRBV7-9 to TRBJ1-2; the D gene is possibly TRBD1 (6 bases). Trimming cost V 7 bases and J 4 bases, with 13 bases left between them. CDR3 length equals 13 residues. Germline loops: CDR1 SEHNR, CDR2 FQNEAQ (reference sequence). CDR3 amino acids: CASTEDRLYGYTF. For the CDR3, the DNA is TGTGCCAGCACCGAAGACAGGCTCTATGGCTACACCTTC. The whole variable domain, remainder taken from reference TRBV7-9 and TRBJ1-2, is DTGVSQNPRHKITKRGQNVTFRCDPISEHNRLYWYRQTLGQGPEFLTYFQNEAQLEKSRLLSDRFSAERPKGSFSTLEIQRTEQGDSAMYLCASTEDRLYGYTFGSGTRLTVV.

This chain links TRBV30 with TRBJ2-4; D ambiguous. Germline loops: CDR1 GTSNPN, CDR2 SVGIG (reference sequence). Trimming removed 4 bases from V and 0 bases from J, with 13 bases in between. This CDR3 comprises 15 residues. In DNA form, the CDR3 reads TGTGCCTGGACTCTAGTGGACCTAGCCAAAAACATTCAGTACTTC. As protein: CAWTLVDLAKNIQYF. Using reference TRBV30 and TRBJ2-4 for the parts outside the CDR3, the full variable domain is SQTIHQWPATLVQPVGSPLSLECTVEGTSNPNLYWYRQAAGRGLQLLFYSVGIGQISSEVPQNLSASRPQDRQFILSSKKLLLSDSGFYLCAWTLVDLAKNIQYFGAGTRLSVL.

V and J are TRBV28 and TRBJ2-5; D is ambiguous. CDR3 length: 14 residues. The V gene's germline CDR1 is MDHEN and CDR2 SYDVKM. The V and J ends lost 4 bases and 2 bases respectively, with 11 bases between them. CDR3 nucleotide sequence: TGTGCCAGCAGTTATGACCAGGTACAAGAGACCCAGTACTTC. It yields the protein CASSYDQVQETQYF.

The chain carries TRBV20-1 and TRBJ2-7, with TRBD2 as a possible D gene (6 bases). V was cut by 7 bases and J by 9 bases, with 16 bases left in between. The germline gives CDR1 DFQATT, CDR2 SNEGSKA (reference sequence). The CDR3 has 11 amino acids. As DNA, the CDR3 is TGCAGTGTCTCGCGACTAGGGGCGCAGTACTTC. The encoded protein is CSVSRLGAQYF.